The clone carrying this T cell receptor beta chain was seen a handful of times. In the authors' methods: Because ImmunoSEQ provided only junction sequences with no quality scores, the filtering differed. Some clones are missing from TCRdb's copy, which holds only in-frame ones; the method was immunoSEQ multiplex PCR. V, J and clone size are those of that table, while D and trimming were read from the DNA. The sample holds some 1,100,000 clones, around three quarters seen once. The ends lost 5 bases at V and 16 bases at J; junction bases unmatched: 7. The germline V gene has CDR1 MDHEN and CDR2 SYDVKM. The CDR3 is 11 residues long. The data are from a study of shared clonotypes between healthy human individuals.

Specimen: memory CD4+ T cells from PBMCs. As to subset: CD45RA-negative fraction. This receptor was obtained from a man between 18 and 29 years old in good health. Some clones in this sample may be carry-over from other donors' samples. This rearrangement joins TRBV28 to TRBJ1-4, with 7 bases matching TRBD1. CDR3 sequence (DNA): TGTGCCAGCAGTCTCGGACAGGTCACGTTTTTT. As protein: CASSLGQVTFF.